This TCR beta chain appears in the sequencing data of a study of cytomegalovirus exposure and HLA in healthy donors. Researchers ran the PCR with 60 Vbeta and 13 Jbeta primers. Only in-frame clones appear in the TCRdb table, and some are missing; sequencing was by immunoSEQ multiplex PCR. The table has roughly 160,000 clones, 65% to 85% seen once. The CDR3 extends over 16 amino acids. Trimming took 4 bases from V and 3 from J; bases not matched to a gene: 12. Germline CDR1 and CDR2: MNHNY and SVGAGI (reference sequence). This chain connects TRBV6-6 to TRBJ2-7; 7 positions match TRBD1. Sequencing input: PBMCs. This sequence was found in a male donor in good health and CMV-seronegative. The CDR3 nucleotides read TGTGCCAGCAGTTCCCCGGACAGGACTGGATTCTACGAGCAGTACTTC. It codes for CASSSPDRTGFYEQYF.